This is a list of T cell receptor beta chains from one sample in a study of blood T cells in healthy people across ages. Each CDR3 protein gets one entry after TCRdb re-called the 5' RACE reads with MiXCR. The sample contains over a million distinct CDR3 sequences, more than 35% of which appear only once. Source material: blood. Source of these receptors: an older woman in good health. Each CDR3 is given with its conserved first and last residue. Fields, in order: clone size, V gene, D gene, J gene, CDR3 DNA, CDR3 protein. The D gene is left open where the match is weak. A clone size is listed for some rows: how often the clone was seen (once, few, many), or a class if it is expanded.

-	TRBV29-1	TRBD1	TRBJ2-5	TGCAGCGTCGCACTCCCCCGGACAGGGCTCGGGCAAGAGACCCAGTACTTC	CSVALPRTGLGQETQYF
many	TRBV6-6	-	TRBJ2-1	TGTGCCAGCAGCCCGGGTTTAGGGGAGCAGTTCTTC	CASSPGLGEQFF
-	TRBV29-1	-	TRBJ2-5	TGCAGCGCCAATGGGGGCTCTACCCAAGAGACCCGGTACTTC	CSANGGSTQETRYF
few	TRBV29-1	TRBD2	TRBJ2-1	TGCAGCGTTGGCGGGGGAAGCTCCTACAATGAGCAGTTCTTC	CSVGGGSSYNEQFF
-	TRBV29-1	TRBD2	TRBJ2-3	TGCAGTGCACACGGCGGGAGCGGGGATACGCAGTATTTT	CSAHGGSGDTQYF
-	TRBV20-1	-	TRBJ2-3	TGCAGTGCTAGAGTTATAGACAGCTATACGCAGTATTTT	CSARVIDSYTQYF
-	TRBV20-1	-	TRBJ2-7	TGCAGTGCCATGGGGATTACCTACGAGCAGTACTTC	CSAMGITYEQYF
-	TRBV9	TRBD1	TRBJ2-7	TGTGCCGGCAGCGTAGCCGGGACAGGGGGTCTCTACGAGCAGTACTTC	CAGSVAGTGGLYEQYF
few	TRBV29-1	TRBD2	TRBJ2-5	TGCAGCGTTGACCCCGGGACTAGTTCGGAGACCCAGTACTTC	CSVDPGTSSETQYF
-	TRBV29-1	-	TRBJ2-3	TGCAGCGGCGGAAGGCGAGCCGGAGATACGCAGTATTTT	CSGGRRAGDTQYF
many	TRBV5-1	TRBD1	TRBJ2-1	TGCGCCAGCAGCCAGAGACAGGGCTACAATGAGCAGTTCTTC	CASSQRQGYNEQFF
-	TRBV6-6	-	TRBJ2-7	TGTGCCAGCCGGCGGGAACCCTACGAGCAGTACTTC	CASRREPYEQYF
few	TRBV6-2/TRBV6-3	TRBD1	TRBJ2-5	TGTGCCAGCAGTACGCGGGACAGGGGAGGAGAGACCCAGTACTTC	CASSTRDRGGETQYF
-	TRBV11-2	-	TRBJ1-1	TGTGCCAGCAGCTTAACTGGCCGCGGAGAGGCTTTCTTT	CASSLTGRGEAFF
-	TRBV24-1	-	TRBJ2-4	TGTGCCACCAGTGACCACAGGGATGGCAAAAACATTCAGTACTTC	CATSDHRDGKNIQYF
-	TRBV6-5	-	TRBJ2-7	TGTGCCAGCCGAACAACAACAAACTCCTACGAGCAGTACTTC	CASRTTTNSYEQYF
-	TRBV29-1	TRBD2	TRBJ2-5	TGCAGCGCCAGACTAGCGGGAGCGCCTAGGGAGACCCAGTACTTC	CSARLAGAPRETQYF
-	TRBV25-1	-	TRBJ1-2	TGTGCCAGCAGTGGAGTGGTGGAGACCTATGGCTACACCTTC	CASSGVVETYGYTF
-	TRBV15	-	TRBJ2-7	TGTGCCACCAGCAGAGATCTCGGTCAGGGCTACGAGCAGTACTTC	CATSRDLGQGYEQYF
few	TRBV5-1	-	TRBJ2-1	TGCGCCAGCAGCCCGGGGGCAGGTCTGAATGAGCAGTTCTTC	CASSPGAGLNEQFF
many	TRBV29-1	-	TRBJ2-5	TGCAGCGTCCATTGGAGGGAGACCCAGTACTTC	CSVHWRETQYF
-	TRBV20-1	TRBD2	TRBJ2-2	TGCAGTGCTAGAGATCAAGGCGGGAGGAGCACCGGGGAGCTGTTTTTT	CSARDQGGRSTGELFF
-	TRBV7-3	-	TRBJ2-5	TGTGCCAGCAGCTTGTTAGGGTGGGAGACCCAGTACTTC	CASSLLGWETQYF
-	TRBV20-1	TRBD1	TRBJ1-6	TGCAGTGCTAGAGATCGACAGGGGTATAATTCACCCCTCCACTTT	CSARDRQGYNSPLHF
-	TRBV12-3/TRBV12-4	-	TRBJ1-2	TGTGCCAGCAAAAACCGCCGGCAATATGGCTACACCTTC	CASKNRRQYGYTF
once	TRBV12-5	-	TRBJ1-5	TGTGCTAGTGGTTTTCAGCCCCAGCATTTT	CASGFQPQHF
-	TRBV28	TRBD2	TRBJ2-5	TGTGCCAGCAGTTTAAGTTGGCTAGCGGGAATCCTGTACCAAGAGACCCAGTACTTC	CASSLSWLAGILYQETQYF
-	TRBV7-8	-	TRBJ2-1	TGTGCCAGCAGCCGCCGCCGGGACAAACCCCTCAATGAGCAGTTCTTC	CASSRRRDKPLNEQFF
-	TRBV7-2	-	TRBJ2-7	TGTGCCAGCAGCACGCACCTGTACGAGCAGTACTTC	CASSTHLYEQYF
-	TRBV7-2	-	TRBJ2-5	TGTGCCAGCAGCCCCGAGGTGGGCCGCAATGAGCAGTACTTC	CASSPEVGRNEQYF
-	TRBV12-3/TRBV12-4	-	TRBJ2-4	TGTGCCAGCCTCCACGGTCTAGACAAAAACATTCGGTACTTC	CASLHGLDKNIRYF
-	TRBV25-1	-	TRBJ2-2	TGTGCCAGCAGTGACGTCATGGCAGGGACCGGGGAGCTGTTTTTT	CASSDVMAGTGELFF
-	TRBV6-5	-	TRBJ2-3	TGTGCCACCGGCAGGTCCTCTAGCACAGATACGCAGTATTTT	CATGRSSSTDTQYF
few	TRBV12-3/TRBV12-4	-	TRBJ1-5	TGTGCCAGCAGTCCCCGGGGAGGATACAATCAGCCCCAGCATTTT	CASSPRGGYNQPQHF
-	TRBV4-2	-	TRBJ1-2	TGTGCCAGCAGCCAAGAGACTGGGAGTTCCTATGGCTACACCTTC	CASSQETGSSYGYTF
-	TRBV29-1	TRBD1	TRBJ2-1	TGCAGCGTTGAATGGGACAGGGTTTACAATGAGCAGTTCTTC	CSVEWDRVYNEQFF